This passage covers 5 T cell receptor beta chains from one sample sequenced in a study of post-analysis software for immune sequencing data. Study-wide points: When patients were compared with controls, about five TRBV segments were more frequent, TRBV5-6, TRBV5-1 and TRBV20-1 among them.

Their antigen targets remain unknown. Unique molecular identifiers tagged the TCR beta cDNA libraries. TCRdb fed the PCR reads into MiXCR, producing one record per CDR3 protein. This sample yields approximately 770,000 distinct CDR3 sequences, of which about 43% are seen a single time; just under 5% belongs to the top ten. What was sequenced was blood. These receptors all stem from a girl aged 5-17 years with multiple sclerosis.

This chain links TRBV27 with TRBJ2-1; no clear D. V lost 0 bases and J 6 bases, leaving 12 bases between the germline ends. The CDR3 is 15 residues long. CDR1 and CDR2 from the germline V gene are MNHEY and SMNVEV (reference sequence). The DNA for the CDR3 is TGTGCCAGCAGTTTATCTGTATTTGACCGCAATGAGCAGTTCTTC. This encodes CASSLSVFDRNEQFF.

This sequence joins TRBV12-3 or TRBV12-4 and TRBJ2-7; either TRBD1 or TRBD2 may fit D (5 bases each). This CDR3 is 14 amino acids long. The V end lost 3 bases, the J end lost 4 bases, and 13 bases lay between the germline ends. DNA for the CDR3: TGTGCCAGCAGTTTCGTTGGGGGATTATACGAGCAGTACTTC. Translated, it gives CASSFVGGLYEQYF.

The chain is built from TRBV5-1 and TRBJ2-7; D not resolved. Germline V gives CDR1 SGHRS, CDR2 YFSETQ. CDR3 length: 12 amino acids. The ends were cut back, 0 bases at V and 6 bases at J, with 7 bases in the middle. DNA of the CDR3: TGCGCCAGCAGCTTGGCAGGCCTCGAGCAGTACTTC. As protein: CASSLAGLEQYF.

The chain combines TRBV20-1 with TRBJ2-3, with 10 nucleotides matching TRBD2. The CDR3 consists of 18 residues. Looked up from germline, CDR1 is DFQATT and CDR2 is SNEGSKA (reference sequence). With 0 bases clipped from V and 4 bases from J, the junction kept 13 bases outside the gene matches. CDR3 DNA sequence: TGCAGTGCTAGAGATATTGATGAGACTAGCGGGTCGCCAGATACGCAGTATTTT. Protein sequence: CSARDIDETSGSPDTQYF.

The gene calls are TRBV12-3 or TRBV12-4 and TRBJ2-7, with D unclear. The length of the CDR3 is 15 residues. V lost 5 bases to trimming and J lost 0 bases, with 14 bases between them. CDR3 nucleotides: TGTGCCAGCAGTAGTCACAGTGACCACTCCTACGAGCAGTACTTC. Translation: CASSSHSDHSYEQYF.